The 6 T cell receptor beta chains listed next were all sequenced from one sample in a study of cytomegalovirus exposure and HLA in healthy donors (dated by TCRdb to about 2017). The library was generated by the immunoSEQ multiplex PCR assay. A mixture of 60 forward primers for TCR Vbeta segments and 13 reverse primers for TCR Jbeta segments was used in the multiplex PCR. Sourced from immuneACCESS, this table was stored by TCRdb with only in-frame sequences that have V and J called. A share of the clones is absent; for the studies checked, an unresolved V gene accounts for under half, and the remainder has no known explanation. In all, the sample holds approximately 150,000 clones, and around 75% of those were seen once. 4.9% of the sample belongs to the ten largest clones. Source material: PBMCs. These receptors were collected from a male donor in good health and CMV-seronegative.

The rearrangement links TRBV29-1 to TRBJ1-2, with TRBD1 as a possible D gene (6 bases). V shed 3 bases and J shed 6 bases, with 17 bases lying between them. This CDR3 region has 14 residues. CDR1 is SQVTM and CDR2 is ANQGSEA in the germline V gene. CDR3 bases: TGCAGCGTTGAGACTGTCAGGGGATCAAATGGCTACACCTTC. This gives the protein CSVETVRGSNGYTF.

This clone was seen a few times. The chain is built from TRBV30 and TRBJ2-3; no reliable D call. Germline V gene lookup returns CDR1 GTSNPN and CDR2 SVGIG (reference sequence). Trimming stripped 2 bases from V and 0 bases from J, with 12 bases between. CDR3 length equals 15 residues. CDR3 sequence reads: CAWSSLETSTDTQYF. The CDR3 bases are TGTGCCTGGAGTAGTTTGGAGACCAGCACAGATACGCAGTATTTT.

This clone was seen just once. This sequence joins TRBV7-9 and TRBJ2-7; 9 positions match TRBD2. The CDR3 sequence is 13 residues long. V gave up 8 bases and J gave up 3 bases; unmatched junction bases: 5. Germline CDR1 reads SEHNR; CDR2 reads FQNEAQ (reference sequence). The CDR3 nucleotides are TGTGCCAGCGGCCTTAGCGGGAGCTACGAGCAGTACTTC. Its translation: CASGLSGSYEQYF. Complete variable domain (other parts from reference TRBV7-9 and TRBJ2-7): DTGVSQNPRHKITKRGQNVTFRCDPISEHNRLYWYRQTLGQGPEFLTYFQNEAQLEKSRLLSDRFSAERPKGSFSTLEIQRTEQGDSAMYLCASGLSGSYEQYFGPGTRLTVT.

This chain links TRBV4-3 with TRBJ2-7; D is perhaps TRBD2 (6 bases). Germline V gene data show CDR1 as LGHNA and CDR2 as YSLEER. Trimming cost V 4 bases and J 2 bases, with 24 bases left between them. This CDR3 has 18 amino acids. The CDR3 DNA reads TGCGCCAGCAGCCTCTCATTCAGGCAGGACGGAGGGGCCTACGAGCAGTACTTC. Residues: CASSLSFRQDGGAYEQYF.

V usage is TRBV18 and J usage is TRBJ2-7, with 7 nucleotides matching TRBD2. CDR1 KGHSH and CDR2 LQKENI come from the germline V gene. J lost 2 bases, V lost 0 bases, and 10 bases had no gene match. The CDR3 spans 17 residues. The CDR3 here is CASSPPLGGKIPYEQYF. CDR3 DNA sequence: TGTGCCAGCTCACCACCTCTCGGGGGGAAGATCCCCTACGAGCAGTACTTC.

The chain employs TRBV6-5 and TRBJ1-2, with 7 bases aligning to TRBD1. The CDR3 length is 15 residues. Germline V lookup: CDR1 MNHEY, CDR2 SVGAGI. V lost 5 bases, J lost 6 bases, and 12 bases stayed unmatched. CDR3 sequence (DNA): TGTGCCAGCAGTCACCATGACAGGGTCTTGGATGGCTACACCTTC. It codes for CASSHHDRVLDGYTF.